This T cell receptor beta chain is from a study of beta chain features in type 1 diabetes. Overall study findings and caveats: Whether TCRB rearrangement is influenced by HLA type went unresolved here.

All of the isolated RNA was reverse transcribed, so expressed TCRB transcripts were sequenced. The protocol was immunoSEQ multiplex PCR, while the TCRdb copy is restricted to in-frame clones and leaves out a portion. This table holds more than 350,000 clones, more than 9.5% found once. This CDR3 region has 14 residues. Trimming cost V 2 bases and J 7 bases, with 14 bases left between them. Germline V gives CDR1 SNHLY, CDR2 FYNNEI. Every single donor gave one heparinised blood draw, and these averaged around 0.12 L. As for this clone: Its antigen is unidentified.

The V call is TRBV2, the J call TRBJ2-5; D may correspond to TRBD1 or TRBD2 (5 bases each). The source is a woman between 18 and 29 years old in good health. What was sequenced was naive CD4+ T cells from blood. This CDR3 is CASSETSKRGTQYF. In nucleotides, the CDR3 is TGTGCCAGCAGTGAAACTTCTAAGAGGGGGACCCAGTACTTC.